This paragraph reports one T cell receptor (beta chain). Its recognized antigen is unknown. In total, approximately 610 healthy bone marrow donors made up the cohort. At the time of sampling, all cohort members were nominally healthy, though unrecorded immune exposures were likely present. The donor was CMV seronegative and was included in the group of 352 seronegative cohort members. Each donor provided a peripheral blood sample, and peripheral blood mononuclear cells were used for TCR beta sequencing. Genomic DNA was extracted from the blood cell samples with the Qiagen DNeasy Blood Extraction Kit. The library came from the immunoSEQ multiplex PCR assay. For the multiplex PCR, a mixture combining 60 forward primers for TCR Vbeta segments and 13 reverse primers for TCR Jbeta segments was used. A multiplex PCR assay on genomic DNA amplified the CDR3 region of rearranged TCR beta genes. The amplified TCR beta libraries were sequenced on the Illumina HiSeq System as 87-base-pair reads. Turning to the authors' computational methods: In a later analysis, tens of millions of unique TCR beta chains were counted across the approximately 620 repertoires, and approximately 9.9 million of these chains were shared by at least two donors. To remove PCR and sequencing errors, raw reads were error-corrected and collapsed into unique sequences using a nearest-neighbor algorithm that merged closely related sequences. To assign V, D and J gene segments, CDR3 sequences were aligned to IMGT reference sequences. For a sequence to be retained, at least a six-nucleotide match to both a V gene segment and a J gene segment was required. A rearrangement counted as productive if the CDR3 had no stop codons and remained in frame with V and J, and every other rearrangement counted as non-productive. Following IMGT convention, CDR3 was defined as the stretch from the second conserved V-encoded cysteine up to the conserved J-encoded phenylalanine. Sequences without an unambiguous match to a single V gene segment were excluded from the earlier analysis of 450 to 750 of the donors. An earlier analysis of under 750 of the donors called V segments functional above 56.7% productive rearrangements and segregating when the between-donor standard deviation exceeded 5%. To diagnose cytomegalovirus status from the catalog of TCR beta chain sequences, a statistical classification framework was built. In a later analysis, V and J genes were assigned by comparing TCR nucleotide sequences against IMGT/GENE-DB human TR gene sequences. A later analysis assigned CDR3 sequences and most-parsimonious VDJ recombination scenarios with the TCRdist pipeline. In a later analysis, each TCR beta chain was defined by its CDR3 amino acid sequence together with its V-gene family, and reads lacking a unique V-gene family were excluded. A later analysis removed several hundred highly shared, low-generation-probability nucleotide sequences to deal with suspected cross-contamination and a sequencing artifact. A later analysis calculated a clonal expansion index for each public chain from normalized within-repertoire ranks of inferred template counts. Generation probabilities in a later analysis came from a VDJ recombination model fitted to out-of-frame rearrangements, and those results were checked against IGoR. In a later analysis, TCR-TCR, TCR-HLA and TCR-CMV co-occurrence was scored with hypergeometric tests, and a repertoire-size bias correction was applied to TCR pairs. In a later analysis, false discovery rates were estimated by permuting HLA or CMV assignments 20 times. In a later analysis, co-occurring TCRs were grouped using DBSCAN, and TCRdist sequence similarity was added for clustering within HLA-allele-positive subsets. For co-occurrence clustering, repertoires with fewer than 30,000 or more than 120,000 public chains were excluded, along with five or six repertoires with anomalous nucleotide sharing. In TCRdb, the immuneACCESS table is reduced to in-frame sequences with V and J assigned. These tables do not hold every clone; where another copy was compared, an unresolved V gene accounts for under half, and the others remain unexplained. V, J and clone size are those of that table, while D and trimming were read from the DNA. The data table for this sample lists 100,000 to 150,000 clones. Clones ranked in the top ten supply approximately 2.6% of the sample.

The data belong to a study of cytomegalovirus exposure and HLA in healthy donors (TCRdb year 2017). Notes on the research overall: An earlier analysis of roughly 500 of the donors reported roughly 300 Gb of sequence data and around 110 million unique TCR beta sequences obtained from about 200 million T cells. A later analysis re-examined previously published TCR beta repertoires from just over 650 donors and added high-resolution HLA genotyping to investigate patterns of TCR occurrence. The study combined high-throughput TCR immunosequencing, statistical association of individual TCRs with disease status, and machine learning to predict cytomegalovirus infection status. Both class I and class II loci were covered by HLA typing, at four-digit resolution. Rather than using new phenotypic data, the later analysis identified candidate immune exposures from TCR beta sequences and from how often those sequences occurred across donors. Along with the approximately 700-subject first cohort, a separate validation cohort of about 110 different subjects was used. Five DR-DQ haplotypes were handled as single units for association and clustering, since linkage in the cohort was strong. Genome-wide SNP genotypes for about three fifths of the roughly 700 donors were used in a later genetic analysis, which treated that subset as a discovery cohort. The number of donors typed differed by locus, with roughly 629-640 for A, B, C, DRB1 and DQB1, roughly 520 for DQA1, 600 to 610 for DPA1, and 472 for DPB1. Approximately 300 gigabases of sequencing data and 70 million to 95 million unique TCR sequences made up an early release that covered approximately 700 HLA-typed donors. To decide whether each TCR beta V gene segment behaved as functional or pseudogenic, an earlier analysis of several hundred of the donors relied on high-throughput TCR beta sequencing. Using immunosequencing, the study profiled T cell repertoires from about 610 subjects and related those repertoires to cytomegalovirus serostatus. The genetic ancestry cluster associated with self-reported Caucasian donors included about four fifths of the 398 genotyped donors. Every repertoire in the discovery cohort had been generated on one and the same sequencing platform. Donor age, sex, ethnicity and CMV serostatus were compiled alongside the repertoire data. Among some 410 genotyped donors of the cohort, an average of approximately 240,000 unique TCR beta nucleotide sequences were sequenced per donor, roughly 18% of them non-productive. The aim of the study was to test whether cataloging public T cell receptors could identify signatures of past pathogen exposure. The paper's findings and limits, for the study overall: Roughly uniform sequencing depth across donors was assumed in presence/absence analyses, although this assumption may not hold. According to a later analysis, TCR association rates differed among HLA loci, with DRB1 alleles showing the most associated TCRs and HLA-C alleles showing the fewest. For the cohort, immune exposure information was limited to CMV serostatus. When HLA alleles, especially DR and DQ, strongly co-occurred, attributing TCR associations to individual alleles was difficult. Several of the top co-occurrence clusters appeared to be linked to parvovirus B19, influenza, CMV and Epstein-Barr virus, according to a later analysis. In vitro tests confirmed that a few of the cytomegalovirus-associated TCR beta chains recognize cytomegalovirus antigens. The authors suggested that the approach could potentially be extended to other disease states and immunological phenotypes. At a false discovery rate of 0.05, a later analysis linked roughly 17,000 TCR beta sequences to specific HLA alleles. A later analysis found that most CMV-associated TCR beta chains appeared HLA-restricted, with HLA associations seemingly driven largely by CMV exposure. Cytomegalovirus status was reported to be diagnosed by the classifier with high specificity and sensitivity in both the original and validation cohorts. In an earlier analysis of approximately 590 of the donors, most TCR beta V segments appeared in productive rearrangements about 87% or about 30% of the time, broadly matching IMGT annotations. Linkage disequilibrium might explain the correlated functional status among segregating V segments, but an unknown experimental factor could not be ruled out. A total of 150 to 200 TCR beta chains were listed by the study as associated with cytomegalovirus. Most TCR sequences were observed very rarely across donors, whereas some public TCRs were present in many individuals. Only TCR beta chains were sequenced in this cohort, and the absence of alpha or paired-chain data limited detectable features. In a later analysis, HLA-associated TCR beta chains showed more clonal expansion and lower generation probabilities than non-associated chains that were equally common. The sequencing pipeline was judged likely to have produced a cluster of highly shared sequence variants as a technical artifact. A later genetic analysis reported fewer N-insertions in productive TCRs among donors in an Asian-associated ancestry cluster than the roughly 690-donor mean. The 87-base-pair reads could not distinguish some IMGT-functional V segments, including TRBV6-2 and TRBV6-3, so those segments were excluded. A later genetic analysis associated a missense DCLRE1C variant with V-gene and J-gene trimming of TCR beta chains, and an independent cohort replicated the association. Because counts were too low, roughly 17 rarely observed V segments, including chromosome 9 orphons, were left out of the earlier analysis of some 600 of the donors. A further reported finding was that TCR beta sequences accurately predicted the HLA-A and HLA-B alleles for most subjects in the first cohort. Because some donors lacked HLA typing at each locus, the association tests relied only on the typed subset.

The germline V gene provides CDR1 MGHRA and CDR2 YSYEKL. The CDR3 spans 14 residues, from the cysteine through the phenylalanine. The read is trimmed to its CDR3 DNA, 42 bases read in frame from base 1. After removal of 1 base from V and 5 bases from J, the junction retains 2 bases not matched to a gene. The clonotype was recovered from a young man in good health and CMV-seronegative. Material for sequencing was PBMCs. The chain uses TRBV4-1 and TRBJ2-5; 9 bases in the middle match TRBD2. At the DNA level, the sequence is TGCGCCAGCAGCCAAGTAGCGGGAGTGGAGACCCAGTACTTC. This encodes CASSQVAGVETQYF.